Listed below are T cell receptor beta chains from one sample, sequenced in a study of T cell repertoires in cytomegalovirus infection. TCRdb reanalysed the reads using MiXCR and keeps one entry per CDR3 protein. This sample has 250,000 or so distinct CDR3 sequences, with around 8.7% found just once. The sample comprised PBMCs. The receptors come from a human donor in good health (CMV status not recorded). Some clones in this sample may be carry-over from other donors' samples. CDR3s include the opening cysteine and the closing phenylalanine or tryptophan. The D gene is left open where the match is weak. Clone size is given for some rows only: seen once, a few or many times, or a class if the clone is expanded.

v_gene	d_gene	j_gene	abundance	CDR3nt	CDR3aa
TRBV6-1	TRBD1	TRBJ2-3	few	TGTGCCAGCAGTGAAGCAGGACAGGGCGGTGCAGATACGCAGTATTTT	CASSEAGQGGADTQYF
TRBV7-2	TRBD2	TRBJ2-3	many	TGTGCCAGCAGCTTGGACGGGACTAGCGGGAGTTGGAGCACAGATACGCAGTATTTT	CASSLDGTSGSWSTDTQYF
TRBV24-1	-	TRBJ2-5	many	TGTGCCACCAGTGGGTCCAAGGCCGAGACCCAGTACTTC	CATSGSKAETQYF
TRBV7-2	-	TRBJ2-7	many	TGTGCCAGCAGCTTAGCGTCAGGACAGAGCAGCTCCTACGAGCAGTACTTC	CASSLASGQSSSYEQYF
TRBV7-2	-	TRBJ1-1	many	TGTGCCAGCAGCCGAAGGGGTGGAGGAACTGAAGCTTTCTTT	CASSRRGGGTEAFF
TRBV7-2	TRBD1	TRBJ2-1	many	TGTGCCAGCAGTCCCGACAGGGTCAATGAGCAGTTCTTC	CASSPDRVNEQFF
TRBV11-2	-	TRBJ1-2	few	TGTGCCAGCAGCTTAGGCTACTCGGGGGCGATGGGATATGGCTACACCTTC	CASSLGYSGAMGYGYTF
TRBV29-1	TRBD2	TRBJ2-5	-	TGCAGCGCATCCCGCGGGAGTGGAGAGACCCAGTACTTC	CSASRGSGETQYF
TRBV6-2/TRBV6-3	TRBD1	TRBJ1-1	few	TGTGCCAGCAGTACTCAAGACAGGGCCAACACTGAAGCTTTCTTT	CASSTQDRANTEAFF
TRBV29-1	-	TRBJ2-4	many	TGCAGCGTTGAAAGTCCAGATCTAGCCAAAAACATTCAGTACTTC	CSVESPDLAKNIQYF
TRBV20-1	-	TRBJ2-1	many	TGCAGTTCTGGGGAGGTGAACAATGAGCAGTTCTTC	CSSGEVNNEQFF
TRBV28	-	TRBJ2-5	many	TGTGCCAGCACCCCCCGTAAGGGTCTGGAAGAGACCCAGTACTTC	CASTPRKGLEETQYF
TRBV7-2	-	TRBJ1-4	many	TGTGCCAGCAGCCCCCGGGCAAATGAAAAACTGTTTTTT	CASSPRANEKLFF
TRBV6-2/TRBV6-3	-	TRBJ2-7	-	TGTGCCAGCAGATACTCTGGGACCGCGTCCTACGAGCAGTACTTC	CASRYSGTASYEQYF
TRBV20-1	-	TRBJ1-2	few	TGCAGTGCTAGACAGTCAGCTAACTATGGCTACACCTTC	CSARQSANYGYTF
TRBV29-1	TRBD1	TRBJ1-2	few	TGCAGCGTAGCACAGGGGAACTATGGCTACACCTTC	CSVAQGNYGYTF
TRBV24-1	TRBD2	TRBJ2-1	many	TGTGCCACCAGTTTTGGGTCGGCGGGGGGATTAAATGAGCAGTTCTTC	CATSFGSAGGLNEQFF
TRBV20-1	TRBD1	TRBJ1-2	few	TGCAGTGCTAGCGGGGGCTTGGGACAGGGGCGGAGGAACTATGGCTACACCTTC	CSASGGLGQGRRNYGYTF
TRBV12-5	-	TRBJ2-1	-	TGTGCTAGTGGTTCCAGGGGAAATGAGCAGTTCTTC	CASGSRGNEQFF
TRBV29-1	TRBD1	TRBJ1-1	few	TGCAGCGCCCGGGACAGGAAGGGGACTGAAGCTTTCTTT	CSARDRKGTEAFF
TRBV5-4	TRBD1	TRBJ2-3	-	TGTGCCAGCAGCCCTCGCGTCCGGGACAGAAGTGGCACAGATACGCAGTATTTT	CASSPRVRDRSGTDTQYF
TRBV6-2/TRBV6-3	-	TRBJ1-1	many	TGTGCCAGCAGTAAACTGGGACGGGTGAACACTGAAGCTTTCTTT	CASSKLGRVNTEAFF
TRBV28	-	TRBJ2-5	few	TGTGCCAGCAAGCAGGGACTTGAGACCCAGTACTTC	CASKQGLETQYF
TRBV5-5	-	TRBJ2-1	-	TGTGCCAGCAGCTTGGCGGCGGCTACGAGTCCCCATGAGCAGTTCTTC	CASSLAAATSPHEQFF